This section outlines one TCR beta chain sequence together with its context. The sample comes from a study of blood T cell repertoires in COVID-19. The assay was immunoSEQ multiplex PCR, and TCRdb's table has in-frame clones only and misses some. This sample has approximately 66,000 clones, with about 82% found just once. CDR1 and CDR2 from the germline V gene are SGHTS and YDEGEE. The CDR3 sequence is 16 residues long. V shed 3 bases and J 0 bases; nucleotides not matched to a gene: 4. This clonotype was sampled from a man in his fifties with active COVID-19. What was sequenced was peripheral blood. The V call is TRBV5-8, the J call TRBJ2-2; 8 bases align to TRBD1. The CDR3 DNA reads TGTGCCAGCAGCTCGGGACAGGTAGCGAACACCGGGGAGCTGTTTTTT. It encodes CASSSGQVANTGELFF.